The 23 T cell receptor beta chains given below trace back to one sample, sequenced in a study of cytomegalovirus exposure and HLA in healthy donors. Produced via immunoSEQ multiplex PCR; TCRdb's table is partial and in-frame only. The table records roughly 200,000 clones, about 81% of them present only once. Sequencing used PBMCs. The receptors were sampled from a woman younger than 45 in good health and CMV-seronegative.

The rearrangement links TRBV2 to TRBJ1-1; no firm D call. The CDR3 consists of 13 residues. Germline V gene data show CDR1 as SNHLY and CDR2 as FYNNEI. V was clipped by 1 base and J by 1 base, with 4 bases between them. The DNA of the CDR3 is TGTGCCAGCAGTGAAGGGAGGAACACTGAAGCTTTCTTT. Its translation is CASSEGRNTEAFF.

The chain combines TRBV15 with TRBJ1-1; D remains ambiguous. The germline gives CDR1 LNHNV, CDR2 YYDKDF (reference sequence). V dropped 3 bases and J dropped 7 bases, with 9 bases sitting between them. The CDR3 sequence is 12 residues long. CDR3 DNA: TGTGCCACCAGCAGGCCGTGGAGTGAAGCTTTCTTT. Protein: CATSRPWSEAFF.

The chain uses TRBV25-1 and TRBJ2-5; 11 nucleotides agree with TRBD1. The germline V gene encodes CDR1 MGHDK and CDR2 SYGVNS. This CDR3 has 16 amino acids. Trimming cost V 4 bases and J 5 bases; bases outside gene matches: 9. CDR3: CASSAGQGALIETQYF. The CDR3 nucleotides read TGTGCCAGCAGTGCCGGACAGGGGGCTTTAATTGAGACCCAGTACTTC. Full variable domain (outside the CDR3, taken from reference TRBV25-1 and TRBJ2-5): EADIYQTPRYLVIGTGKKITLECSQTMGHDKMYWYQQDPGMELHLIHYSYGVNSTEKGDLSSESTVSRIRTEHFPLTLESARPSHTSQYLCASSAGQGALIETQYFGPGTRLLVL.

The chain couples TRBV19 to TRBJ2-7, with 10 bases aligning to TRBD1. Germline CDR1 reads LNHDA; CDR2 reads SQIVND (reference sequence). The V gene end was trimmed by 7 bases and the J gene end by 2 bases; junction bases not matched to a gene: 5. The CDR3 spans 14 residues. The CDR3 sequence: CASTRGQGAYEQYF. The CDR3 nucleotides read TGTGCCAGTACCCGAGGACAGGGGGCCTACGAGCAGTACTTC.

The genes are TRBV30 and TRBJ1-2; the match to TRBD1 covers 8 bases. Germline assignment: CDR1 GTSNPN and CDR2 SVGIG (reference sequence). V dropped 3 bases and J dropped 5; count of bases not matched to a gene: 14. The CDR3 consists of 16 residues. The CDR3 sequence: CAWRKLRGPVGYGYTF. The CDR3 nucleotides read TGTGCCTGGAGAAAACTCAGGGGGCCTGTCGGGTATGGCTACACCTTC.

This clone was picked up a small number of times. The CDR3 loop is CASSLRVGSNQPQHF. The CDR3 nucleotides are TGTGCCAGCAGTCTCAGGGTTGGGAGCAATCAGCCCCAGCATTTT. The gene calls are TRBV27 and TRBJ1-5, with D tentatively TRBD1 (5 bases). V was clipped by 5 bases and J by 1 base, with 12 bases between them. The CDR3 spans 15 residues. Germline-derived CDR1 and CDR2 are MNHEY and SMNVEV (reference sequence).

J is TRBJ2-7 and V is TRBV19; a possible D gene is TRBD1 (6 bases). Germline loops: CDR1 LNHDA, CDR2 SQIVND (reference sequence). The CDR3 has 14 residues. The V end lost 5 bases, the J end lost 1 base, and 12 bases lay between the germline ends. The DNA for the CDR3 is TGTGCCAGTAGTGCAGGGGTCCGGTCCTACGAGCAGTACTTC. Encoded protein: CASSAGVRSYEQYF. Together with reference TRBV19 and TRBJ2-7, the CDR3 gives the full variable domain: DGGITQSPKYLFRKEGQNVTLSCEQNLNHDAMYWYRQDPGQGLRLIYYSQIVNDFQKGDIAEGYSVSREKKESFPLTVTSAQKNPTAFYLCASSAGVRSYEQYFGPGTRLTVT.

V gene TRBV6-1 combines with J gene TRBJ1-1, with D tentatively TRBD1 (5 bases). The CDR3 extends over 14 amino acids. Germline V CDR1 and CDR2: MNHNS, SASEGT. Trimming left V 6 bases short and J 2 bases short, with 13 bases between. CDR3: CASRGRGSNTEAFF. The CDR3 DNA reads TGTGCCAGCAGGGGCCGGGGGAGCAACACTGAAGCTTTCTTT.

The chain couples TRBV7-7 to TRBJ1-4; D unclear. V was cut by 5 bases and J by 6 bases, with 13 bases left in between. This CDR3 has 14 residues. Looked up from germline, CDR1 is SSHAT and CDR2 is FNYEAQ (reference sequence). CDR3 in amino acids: CASSRTAGDEKLFF. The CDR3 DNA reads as TGTGCCAGCAGCCGGACGGCCGGGGATGAAAAACTGTTTTTT.

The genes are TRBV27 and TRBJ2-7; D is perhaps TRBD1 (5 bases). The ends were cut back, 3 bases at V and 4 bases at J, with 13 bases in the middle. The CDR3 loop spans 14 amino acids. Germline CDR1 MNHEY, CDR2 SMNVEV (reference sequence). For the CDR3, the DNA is TGTGCCAGCAGTTTTGGGCAGGGTATGTACGAGCAGTACTTC. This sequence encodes CASSFGQGMYEQYF.

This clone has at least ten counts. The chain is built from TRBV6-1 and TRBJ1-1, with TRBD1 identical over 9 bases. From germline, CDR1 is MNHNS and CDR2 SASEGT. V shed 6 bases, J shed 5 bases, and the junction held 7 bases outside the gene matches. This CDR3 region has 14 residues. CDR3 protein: CASSLDRGRTEAFF. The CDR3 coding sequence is TGTGCCAGCAGCCTGGACAGGGGCAGGACTGAAGCTTTCTTT.

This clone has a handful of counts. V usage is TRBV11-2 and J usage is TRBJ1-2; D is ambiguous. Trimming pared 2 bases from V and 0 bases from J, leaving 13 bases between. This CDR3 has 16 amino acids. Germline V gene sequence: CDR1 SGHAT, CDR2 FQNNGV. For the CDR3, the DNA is TGTGCCAGCAGCTTATGGGCAGGTGCTACTAACTATGGCTACACCTTC. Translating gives CASSLWAGATNYGYTF.

CDR3 coding DNA: TGTGCCAGTAGTATACAGGTTATAGCCAAAAACATTCAGTACTTC. As protein: CASSIQVIAKNIQYF. The chain uses TRBV19 and TRBJ2-4, with no clear D. Trimming took off 2 bases at V and 0 bases at J, with 8 bases between the two ends. The CDR3 runs to 15 residues. In germline, CDR1 is LNHDA, CDR2 SQIVND (reference sequence).

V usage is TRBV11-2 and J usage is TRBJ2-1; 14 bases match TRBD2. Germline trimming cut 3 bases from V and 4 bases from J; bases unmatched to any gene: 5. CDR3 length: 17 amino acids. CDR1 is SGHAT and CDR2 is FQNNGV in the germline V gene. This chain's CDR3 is CASSFRGLAGVYNEQFF. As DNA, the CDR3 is TGTGCCAGCAGCTTCCGGGGACTAGCGGGAGTATACAATGAGCAGTTCTTC.

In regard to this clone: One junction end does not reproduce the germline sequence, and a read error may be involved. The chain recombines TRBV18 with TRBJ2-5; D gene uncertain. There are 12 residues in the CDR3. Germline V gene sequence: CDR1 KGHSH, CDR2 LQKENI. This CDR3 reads CASSPLIETQYF. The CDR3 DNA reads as TGTGCCAGCTCCCCACTCATTGAGACCCAGTACTTC.

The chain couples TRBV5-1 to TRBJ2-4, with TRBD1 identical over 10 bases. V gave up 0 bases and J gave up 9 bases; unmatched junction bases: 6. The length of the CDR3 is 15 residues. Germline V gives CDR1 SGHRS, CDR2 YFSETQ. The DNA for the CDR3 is TGCGCCAGCAGCTTGGCGGGACAGGGGACGTCCATTCAGTACTTC. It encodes CASSLAGQGTSIQYF. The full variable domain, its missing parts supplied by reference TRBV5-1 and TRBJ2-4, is KAGVTQTPRYLIKTRGQQVTLSCSPISGHRSVSWYQQTPGQGLQFLFEYFSETQRNKGNFPGRFSGRQFSNSRSEMNVSTLELGDSALYLCASSLAGQGTSIQYFGAGTRLSVL.

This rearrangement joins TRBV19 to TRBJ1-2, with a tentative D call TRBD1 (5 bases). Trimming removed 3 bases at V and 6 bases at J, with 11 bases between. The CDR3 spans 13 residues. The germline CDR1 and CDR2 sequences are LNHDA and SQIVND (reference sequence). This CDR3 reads CASSMWGTDGYTF. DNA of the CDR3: TGTGCCAGTAGTATGTGGGGCACGGATGGCTACACCTTC.

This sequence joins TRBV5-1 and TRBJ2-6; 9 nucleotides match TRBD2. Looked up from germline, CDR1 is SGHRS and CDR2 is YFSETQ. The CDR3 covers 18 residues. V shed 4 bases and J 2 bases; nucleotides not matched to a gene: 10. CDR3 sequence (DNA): TGCGCCAGCAGCCATAGCGGGGGCGAGGGGACTGGGGCCAACGTCCTGACTTTC. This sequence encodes CASSHSGGEGTGANVLTF.

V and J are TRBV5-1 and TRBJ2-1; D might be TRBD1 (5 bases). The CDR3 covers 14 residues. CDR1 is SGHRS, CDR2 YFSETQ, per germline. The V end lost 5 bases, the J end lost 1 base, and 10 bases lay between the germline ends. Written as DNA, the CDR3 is TGCGCCAGCAGGGACACCGATTCCTACAATGAGCAGTTCTTC. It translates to CASRDTDSYNEQFF.

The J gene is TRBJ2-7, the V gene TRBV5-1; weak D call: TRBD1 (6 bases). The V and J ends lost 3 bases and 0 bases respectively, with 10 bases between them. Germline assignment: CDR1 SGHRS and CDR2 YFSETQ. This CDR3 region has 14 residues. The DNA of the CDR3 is TGCGCCAGCAGCTGGGACAAGAGCTCCTACGAGCAGTACTTC. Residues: CASSWDKSSYEQYF.

The CDR3 bases are TGTGCCAGCTCACCAAGACTAGCGGGGGGTCCGAACACCGGGGAGCTGTTTTTT. Amino acid sequence: CASSPRLAGGPNTGELFF. V gene TRBV18 combines with J gene TRBJ2-2; 13 positions agree with TRBD2. The junction had 3 bases not matched to a gene; V was cut back by 2 bases and J by 0 bases. The germline CDR1 and CDR2 sequences are KGHSH and LQKENI. The CDR3 has 18 residues.

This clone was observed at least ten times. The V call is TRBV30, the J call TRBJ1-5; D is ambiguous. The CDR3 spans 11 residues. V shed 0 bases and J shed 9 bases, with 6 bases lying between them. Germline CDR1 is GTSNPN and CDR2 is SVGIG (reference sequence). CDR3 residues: CAWSVRGPQHF. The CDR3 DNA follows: TGTGCCTGGAGTGTACGAGGGCCCCAGCATTTT.

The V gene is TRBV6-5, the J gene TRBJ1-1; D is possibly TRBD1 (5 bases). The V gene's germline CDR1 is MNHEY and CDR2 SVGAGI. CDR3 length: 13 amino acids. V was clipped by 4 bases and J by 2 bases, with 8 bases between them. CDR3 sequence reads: CASSSGVNTEAFF. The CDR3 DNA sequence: TGTGCCAGCAGTTCGGGGGTTAACACTGAAGCTTTCTTT.